The following is a T cell receptor beta chain sequence with its context. These data originate in a study of CD8 T cells in Susac syndrome. Sequencing of TCR beta covered CD8+ and CD4+ T cells obtained from blood. TEMRA cells were FACS-enriched, and CD8+ and CD4+ T cells were isolated negatively. The CDR3 consists of 14 residues. CDR1 is DFQATT, CDR2 SNEGSKA, per germline (reference sequence). V dropped 6 bases and J dropped 4 bases, with 18 bases sitting between them. When the RNA was reverse transcribed, random hexamers were used with an input of roughly 0.5 to 1 ug. A single record per CDR3 protein comes from TCRdb applying MiXCR to the immunoSEQ multiplex PCR reads. The sample holds some 200,000 distinct CDR3 sequences, roughly 95% seen once.

The V gene is TRBV20-1, the J gene TRBJ1-1, with a tentative D call TRBD1 (6 bases). The sample comprised CD4+ T cells from PBMCs. The receptor's source is a human donor with Susac syndrome. CDR3 in DNA: TGCAGTGCCACATCCGGGACAAACCCCACTGAAGCTTTCTTT. The encoded protein is CSATSGTNPTEAFF.